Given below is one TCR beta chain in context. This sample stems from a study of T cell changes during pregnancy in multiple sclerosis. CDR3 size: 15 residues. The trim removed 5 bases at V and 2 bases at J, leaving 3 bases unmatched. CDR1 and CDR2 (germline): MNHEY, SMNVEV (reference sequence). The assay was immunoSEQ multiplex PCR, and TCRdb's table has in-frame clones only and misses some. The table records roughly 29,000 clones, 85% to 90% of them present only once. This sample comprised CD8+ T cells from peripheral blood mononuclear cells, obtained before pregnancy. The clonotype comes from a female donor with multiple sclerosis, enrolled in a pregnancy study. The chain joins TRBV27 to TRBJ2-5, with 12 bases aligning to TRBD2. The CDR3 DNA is TGTGCCAGCAGTCTCGGACTAGCGGGGCAAGAGACCCAGTACTTC. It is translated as CASSLGLAGQETQYF.